The clone carrying this T cell receptor (beta chain) was observed many times. Its antigen remains unidentified. In TCRdb, the 5' RACE reads were re-called with MiXCR into one record per CDR3 protein. This table holds about 150,000 distinct CDR3 sequences, roughly 3.3% found once. These data originate in a study of identical twins. Study-wide findings and caveats: In beta out-of-frame sequences, the excess sharing between twins was weaker. Memory repertoires showed no such pattern, whereas abundant cord blood beta clonotypes carried fewer insertions.

Germline V gene sequence: CDR1 LGHDT, CDR2 YNNKEL (reference sequence). The germline V and J ends were trimmed by 4 bases and 4 bases, with 14 bases remaining between them. The length of the CDR3 is 15 residues. V and J are TRBV3-1 and TRBJ2-1; D gene uncertain. The clonotype comes from a man younger than 35 in good health. The sample taken for sequencing was memory T cells sorted from blood. CDR3 sequence reads: CASSPTLPPYNEQFF. DNA of the CDR3: TGTGCCAGCAGCCCGACTCTGCCTCCTTACAATGAGCAGTTCTTC.